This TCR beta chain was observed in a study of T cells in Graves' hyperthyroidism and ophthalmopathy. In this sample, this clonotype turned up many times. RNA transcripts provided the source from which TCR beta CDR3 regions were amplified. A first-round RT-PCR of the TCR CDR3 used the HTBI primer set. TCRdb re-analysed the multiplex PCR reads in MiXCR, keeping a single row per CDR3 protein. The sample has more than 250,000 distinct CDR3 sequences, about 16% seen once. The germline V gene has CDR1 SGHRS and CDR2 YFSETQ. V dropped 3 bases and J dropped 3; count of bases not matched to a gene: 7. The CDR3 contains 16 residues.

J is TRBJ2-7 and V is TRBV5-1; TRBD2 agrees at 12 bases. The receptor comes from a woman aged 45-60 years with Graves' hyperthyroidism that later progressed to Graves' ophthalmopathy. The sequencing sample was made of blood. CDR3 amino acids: CASSSSRLAGVYEQYF. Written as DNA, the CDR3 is TGCGCCAGCAGCTCGTCACGACTAGCGGGAGTCTACGAGCAGTACTTC.